This T cell receptor beta chain was found in a study of graft-versus-host responses after intestinal transplantation. Study background: The recipients all started with anti-thymocyte globulin induction and then took tacrolimus and steroids for around three years.

TCRdb keeps only in-frame clones here, not all; method: immunoSEQ multiplex PCR. The sample records about 98,000 clones, about 82% being singletons. The CDR3 is made up of 11 amino acids. V lost 4 bases to trimming and J lost 7 bases, with 4 bases between them. The germline gives CDR1 SNHLY, CDR2 FYNNEI. The material sequenced was PBMCs, taken 255 days after intestinal transplant. This receptor was identified in a human patient who received an intestinal transplant, so some T cells may come from the graft donor. This sequence joins TRBV2 and TRBJ1-4; unclear D gene. In DNA form, the CDR3 reads TGTGCCAGCAGTGTTGCTGAAAAACTGTTTTTT. This translates into CASSVAEKLFF. Complete variable domain (other parts from reference TRBV2 and TRBJ1-4): EPEVTQTPSHQVTQMGQEVILRCVPISNHLYFYWYRQILGQKVEFLVSFYNNEISEKSEIFDDQFSVERPDGSNFTLKIRSTKLEDSAMYFCASSVAEKLFFGSGTQLSVL.